What follows are 9 T cell receptor beta chains derived from one specimen sequenced in a study of EBV T-cell therapy then PD-1 blockade in nasopharyngeal carcinoma. TCRdb's copy holds only in-frame clones and misses some; the assay was immunoSEQ multiplex PCR. Of 17,000 or so clones in the sample, roughly 88% were seen once. For these receptors, no antigen is known. Treatment of the sample: AdE1-LMPpoly-expanded autologous EBV-specific T-cell therapy followed by anti-PD-1 nivolumab. The sequenced sample was CD8+ T cells from blood, obtained at day 0 from a patient whose treatment included autologous EBV-specific T cells and nivolumab. The source of these receptors is a man aged 35 to 55 with nasopharyngeal carcinoma.

This clone is judged medium-sized. This sequence joins TRBV19 and TRBJ1-2, with 10 bases that match TRBD1. The CDR3 has 15 amino acids. V lost 1 base to trimming and J lost 7 bases; unmatched junction nucleotides: 6. CDR1 is LNHDA, CDR2 SQIVND, per germline (reference sequence). The CDR3 is CASSIVTGGFGGYTF. In DNA form, the CDR3 reads TGTGCCAGTAGTATAGTGACAGGGGGCTTCGGTGGCTACACCTTC. The full variable domain, with the rest looked up from reference TRBV19 and TRBJ1-2, is DGGITQSPKYLFRKEGQNVTLSCEQNLNHDAMYWYRQDPGQGLRLIYYSQIVNDFQKGDIAEGYSVSREKKESFPLTVTSAQKNPTAFYLCASSIVTGGFGGYTFGSGTRLTVV.

The sample holds one count of this clone. This chain connects TRBV27 to TRBJ2-7; D assignment may be TRBD1 or TRBD2 (5 bases each). V lost 4 bases, J lost 1 base, and 11 bases lay in between. This CDR3 contains 14 residues. Germline V gene data show CDR1 as MNHEY and CDR2 as SMNVEV (reference sequence). This CDR3 is CASSWGGWSYEQYF. The CDR3 region has the DNA TGTGCCAGCAGTTGGGGCGGGTGGTCCTACGAGCAGTACTTC.

The V and J genes are TRBV7-9 and TRBJ1-5, with D uncertain. The V gene lost 5 bases and the J gene lost 4 bases, with 18 bases spanning the gap. The CDR3 has 16 residues. From germline, CDR1 is SEHNR and CDR2 FQNEAQ (reference sequence). For the CDR3, the DNA is TGTGCCAGCAGCGCCCGAACCTATGCGGGGAATCAGCCCCAGCATTTT. Translating gives CASSARTYAGNQPQHF. Drawing the rest from reference TRBV7-9 and TRBJ1-5, the complete variable domain is DTGVSQNPRHKITKRGQNVTFRCDPISEHNRLYWYRQTLGQGPEFLTYFQNEAQLEKSRLLSDRFSAERPKGSFSTLEIQRTEQGDSAMYLCASSARTYAGNQPQHFGDGTRLSIL.

This chain links TRBV6-2 or TRBV6-3 with TRBJ2-5; D call uncertain. V lost 3 bases to trimming and J lost 2 bases, with 10 bases between them. Looked up from germline, CDR1 is MNHEY and CDR2 is SVGEGT. This CDR3 has 14 amino acids. The CDR3 protein is CASSYMAIQETQYF. CDR3 coding DNA: TGTGCCAGCAGTTATATGGCAATACAAGAGACCCAGTACTTC.

The V and J genes are TRBV28 and TRBJ2-2; 10 nucleotides agree with TRBD1. CDR1 and CDR2 (germline): MDHEN, SYDVKM. V gave up 5 bases and J gave up 3 bases; unmatched junction bases: 6. The CDR3 is 16 residues long. The CDR3 nucleotides read TGTGCCAGCAGTGACCGGGACAGGGGCCACACCGGGGAGCTGTTTTTT. It encodes CASSDRDRGHTGELFF. The full variable domain, its missing parts supplied by reference TRBV28 and TRBJ2-2, is DVKVTQSSRYLVKRTGEKVFLECVQDMDHENMFWYRQDPGLGLRLIYFSYDVKMKEKGDIPEGYSVSREKKERFSLILESASTNQTSMYLCASSDRDRGHTGELFFGEGSRLTVL.

V and J are TRBV28 and TRBJ2-5; tentative D call: TRBD2 (6 bases). Per the germline V gene, CDR1 is MDHEN and CDR2 is SYDVKM. CDR3 length: 14 residues. V shed 9 bases and J shed 2 bases, with 16 bases lying between them. CDR3 in DNA: TGTGCCAGTCACCCGGGACTCCTTCAAGAGACCCAGTACTTC. It codes for CASHPGLLQETQYF. The variable domain in full, with the rest retrieved from reference TRBV28 and TRBJ2-5, is DVKVTQSSRYLVKRTGEKVFLECVQDMDHENMFWYRQDPGLGLRLIYFSYDVKMKEKGDIPEGYSVSREKKERFSLILESASTNQTSMYLCASHPGLLQETQYFGPGTRLLVL.

The chain uses TRBV27 and TRBJ2-5; 13 positions match TRBD2. CDR3 size: 18 residues. CDR1 and CDR2 (germline): MNHEY, SMNVEV (reference sequence). The junction had 9 bases not matched to a gene; V was cut back by 4 bases and J by 1 base. CDR3 loop: CASSSPGLAGPSQETQYF. CDR3 coding DNA: TGTGCCAGCAGTTCACCGGGACTAGCGGGGCCCAGCCAAGAGACCCAGTACTTC.

This clone was picked up one time. The gene calls are TRBV7-6 and TRBJ1-4; no reliable D call. CDR3 length: 13 residues. Trimming pared 0 bases from V and 4 bases from J, leaving 3 bases between. Germline-derived CDR1 and CDR2 are SGHVS and FNYEAQ. Here the CDR3 DNA reads TGTGCCAGCAGCTTAGCAATTAATGAAAAACTGTTTTTT. It encodes CASSLAINEKLFF.

The rearrangement joins TRBV6-6 to TRBJ1-1, with 11 bases identical to TRBD1. Losses at the gene ends were 5 bases for V and 3 bases for J; bases not matched to a gene: 8. The CDR3 contains 16 residues. The germline V gene encodes CDR1 MNHNY and CDR2 SVGAGI (reference sequence). CDR3 in amino acids: CASSPFRTGGDTEAFF. The CDR3 DNA reads TGTGCCAGCAGTCCTTTTCGGACAGGGGGCGACACTGAAGCTTTCTTT.